This paragraph reports one T cell receptor (beta chain). Antigen unknown. The data originate from a study of early T cells in non-severe SARS-CoV-2 infection. A single record per CDR3 protein comes from TCRdb applying MiXCR to the 5' RACE reads. The sample records 65,000 to 85,000 distinct CDR3 sequences, roughly a sixth being singletons. Findings of the study overall: Matches to VDJdb favored anti-spike CD8 responses and missed private and CD4 specificities.

The TCR originated in an adult who was a healthcare worker with PCR-confirmed SARS-CoV-2 infection or an uninfected control (not recorded which). Sample: whole blood.

CDR3 in amino acids: CASSNAYEQYF. The CDR3 coding sequence is TGTGCCAGCAGCAACGCCTACGAGCAGTACTTC. The V call is TRBV11-1, the J call TRBJ2-7; D is undetermined. Trimming took 5 bases from V and 2 from J, leaving 4 bases between them. Germline loops: CDR1 SGHAT, CDR2 FQDESV (reference sequence). The length of the CDR3 is 11 residues.